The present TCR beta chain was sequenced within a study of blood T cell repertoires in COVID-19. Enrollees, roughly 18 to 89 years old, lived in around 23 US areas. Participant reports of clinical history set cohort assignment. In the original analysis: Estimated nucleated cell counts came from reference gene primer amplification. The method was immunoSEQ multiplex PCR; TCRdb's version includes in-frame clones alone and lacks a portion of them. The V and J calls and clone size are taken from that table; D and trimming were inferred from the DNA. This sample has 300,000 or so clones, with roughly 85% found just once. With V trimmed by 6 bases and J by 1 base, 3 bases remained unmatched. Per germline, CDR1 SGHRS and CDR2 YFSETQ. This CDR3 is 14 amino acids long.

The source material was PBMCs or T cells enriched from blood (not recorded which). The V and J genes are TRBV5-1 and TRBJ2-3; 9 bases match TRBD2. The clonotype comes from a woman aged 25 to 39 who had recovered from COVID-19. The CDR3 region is CASNRLAGTDTQYF. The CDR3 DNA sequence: TGCGCCAGCAACAGACTAGCGGGCACAGATACGCAGTATTTT.